This T cell receptor beta chain was found in a study of T cell changes during pregnancy in multiple sclerosis. Using immunoSEQ multiplex PCR, the repertoire was profiled, and TCRdb retains in-frame clones only, with some absent. The repertoire includes about 64,000 clones, just over 90% of them detected once, and 1% to 1.5% sits in the top ten. V was cut by 0 bases and J by 6 bases, with 9 bases left in between. Germline V gives CDR1 MGHRA, CDR2 YSYEKL. CDR3 length: 14 amino acids. The V and J genes are TRBV4-1 and TRBJ1-5; D not certain. This sequence was found in a female donor with multiple sclerosis, enrolled in a pregnancy study. Sequenced material: peripheral blood, taken in the second trimester of pregnancy. The CDR3 region is CASSQDRGTQPQHF. The CDR3 nucleotides are TGCGCCAGCAGCCAAGATCGGGGAACTCAGCCCCAGCATTTT.